The 23 T cell receptor beta chains below come from one sample, sequenced in a study of identical twins. In TCRdb, the 5' RACE reads were re-called with MiXCR into one record per CDR3 protein. The sample consists of about 200,000 distinct CDR3 sequences, about 10% of them appearing once. The sample consisted of memory T cells sorted from blood. The origin of the receptors is a man over 45 in good health.

This clonotype was observed a few times. The CDR3: CATSRDTSQETQYF. CDR3 DNA sequence: TGTGCCACCAGCAGGGACACCTCTCAAGAGACCCAGTACTTC. This chain links TRBV15 with TRBJ2-5, with D possibly being TRBD1 (5 bases). The germline gives CDR1 LNHNV, CDR2 YYDKDF (reference sequence). V was shortened by 3 bases and J by 2 bases, with 10 bases between the two germline ends. The CDR3 totals 14 residues.

This clonotype has only a few counts. This chain joins TRBV11-2 and TRBJ2-7; no clear D gene. The CDR3 covers 17 residues. Per the germline V gene, CDR1 is SGHAT and CDR2 is FQNNGV. V lost 5 bases, J lost 0 bases, and 20 bases lay in between. This chain's CDR3 is CASSPKPLRTLSYEQYF. The DNA for the CDR3 is TGTGCCAGCAGCCCCAAACCTTTAAGGACCCTCTCCTACGAGCAGTACTTC.

This clonotype was counted at least ten times. The CDR3 sequence: CASSSSGNQETQYF. CDR3 in DNA: TGCGCCAGCAGCTCCTCGGGAAATCAAGAGACCCAGTACTTC. The chain has TRBV5-1 and TRBJ2-5; D may be TRBD2 (5 bases). Germline CDR1 is SGHRS and CDR2 is YFSETQ. The CDR3 consists of 14 residues. V lost 3 bases and J lost 2, with 11 bases in between.

This clonotype was counted many times. This chain uses TRBV7-3 with TRBJ1-1, with D possibly being TRBD1 (5 bases). The CDR3 sequence is 13 residues long. Germline V lookup: CDR1 SGHTA, CDR2 FQGTGA. V was cut by 4 bases and J by 1 base, with 7 bases left in between. The CDR3 DNA reads as TGTGCCAGCAGCTCTCAGGGGAACACTGAAGCTTTCTTT. This encodes CASSSQGNTEAFF.

In this sample, this clonotype turned up a few times. The rearrangement links TRBV2 to TRBJ2-7; tentative D call: TRBD2 (5 bases). Looked up from germline, CDR1 is SNHLY and CDR2 is FYNNEI. This CDR3 contains 13 residues. Trimming took 7 bases from V and 3 from J, leaving 13 bases between them. For the CDR3, the DNA is TGTGCCAGCAAGGTTGGACTCTACTACGAGCAGTACTTC. This gives the protein CASKVGLYYEQYF. The full variable domain, its missing parts supplied by reference TRBV2 and TRBJ2-7, is EPEVTQTPSHQVTQMGQEVILRCVPISNHLYFYWYRQILGQKVEFLVSFYNNEISEKSEIFDDQFSVERPDGSNFTLKIRSTKLEDSAMYFCASKVGLYYEQYFGPGTRLTVT.

The chain links TRBV5-1 to TRBJ1-2; D is possibly TRBD1 (5 bases). V was shortened by 0 bases and J by 0 bases, with 12 bases between the two germline ends. CDR1 is SGHRS, CDR2 YFSETQ, per germline. The CDR3 has 16 residues. CDR3 DNA: TGCGCCAGCAGCTTGGTGGCGGACATAGCTAACTATGGCTACACCTTC. This codes for CASSLVADIANYGYTF.

The sample holds many counts of this clonotype. V and J are TRBV18 and TRBJ2-1; a weak D match, TRBD2 (6 bases). V dropped 1 base and J dropped 7 bases, with 11 bases sitting between them. Germline CDR1 is KGHSH and CDR2 is LQKENI. The CDR3 is 14 residues long. This CDR3 is CASSPQPRGNEQFF. CDR3 nucleotide sequence: TGTGCCAGCTCACCACAACCCCGGGGGAATGAGCAGTTCTTC.

This clonotype was seen once. The chain joins TRBV4-3 to TRBJ1-1; D may be TRBD1 (5 bases). The CDR3 loop spans 15 amino acids. The germline CDR1 and CDR2 sequences are LGHNA and YSLEER. Between the trimmed V and J ends, which lost 1 base and 3 bases, there was a span of 12 bases. CDR3 nucleotide sequence: TGCGCCAGCAGCCAAGGAGGTCGGGGGGACACTGAAGCTTTCTTT. Translation gives CASSQGGRGDTEAFF.

There are many counts of this clonotype. The genes are TRBV28 and TRBJ1-1; the D is unclear. V dropped 5 bases and J dropped 3 bases, with 4 bases sitting between them. Looked up from germline, CDR1 is MDHEN and CDR2 is SYDVKM. The CDR3 sequence is 11 residues long. CDR3 sequence (DNA): TGTGCCAGCAGTGGGTACACTGAAGCTTTCTTT. Translation gives CASSGYTEAFF.

This clonotype was detected many times. The chain links TRBV12-3 or TRBV12-4 to TRBJ2-1, with 9 nucleotides matching TRBD1. Losses at the gene ends were 6 bases for V and 0 bases for J; bases not matched to a gene: 6. This CDR3 contains 16 residues. Written as DNA, the CDR3 is TGTGCCAGCAGCGGAGGGACAGGGTTCTCCTACAATGAGCAGTTCTTC. Its translation: CASSGGTGFSYNEQFF.

The chain employs TRBV10-3 and TRBJ2-3; possible D gene TRBD1, 6 bases. Trimming took off 6 bases at V and 3 bases at J, with 13 bases between the two ends. This CDR3 comprises 14 residues. Per germline, CDR1 ENHRY and CDR2 SYGVKD. CDR3 sequence: CAIRGGIETDTQYF. The CDR3 DNA reads TGTGCCATCAGAGGGGGTATTGAAACAGATACGCAGTATTTT.

There are many counts of this clonotype. The chain joins TRBV20-1 to TRBJ1-2; 8 positions match TRBD1. The V gene end was trimmed by 5 bases and the J gene end by 6 bases; junction bases not matched to a gene: 8. This CDR3 comprises 13 residues. Germline-derived CDR1 and CDR2 are DFQATT and SNEGSKA (reference sequence). CDR3 in amino acids: CSAQTGGGNGYTF. In nucleotides, the CDR3 is TGCAGTGCTCAAACAGGGGGTGGGAATGGCTACACCTTC.

This rearrangement joins TRBV7-2 to TRBJ1-2; tentative D call: TRBD1 (6 bases). Trimming took 2 bases from V and 2 from J, leaving 12 bases between them. CDR3 length: 15 residues. Germline V lookup: CDR1 SGHTA, CDR2 FQGNSA. CDR3 bases: TGTGCCAGCAGCTTAAGCACAGGGCCCAACTATGGCTACACCTTC. Translation: CASSLSTGPNYGYTF.

Points on this clonotype: The junction shows a germline mismatch at one end, possibly a read error. V gene TRBV7-2 combines with J gene TRBJ1-6, with D unclear. The CDR3 extends over 13 amino acids. Germline assignment: CDR1 SGHTA and CDR2 FQGNSA. The CDR3 is CASSGRLDSPLRF. The CDR3, as DNA: TGTGCCAGCAGTGGCAGGCTAGATTCTCCCCTCCGCTTT.

This clonotype was observed many times. Germline is not matched at one junction end, which may reflect a read error. The J gene is TRBJ2-3, the V gene TRBV12-3 or TRBV12-4; TRBD1 aligns across 7 bases. The CDR3 contains 14 residues. The CDR3: CASSLGQGTDTQYF. The CDR3 DNA follows: TGTGCCAGCAGCTTAGGACAGGGCACAGATACGCAGTATTTT.

This clonotype was counted only a few times. The chain recombines TRBV7-6 with TRBJ2-7; 10 bases map to TRBD1. This CDR3 has 16 amino acids. Germline trimming cut 3 bases from V and 5 bases from J; bases unmatched to any gene: 10. The germline gives CDR1 SGHVS, CDR2 FNYEAQ. Here the CDR3 DNA reads TGTGCCAGCAGCTTGGCCCGGGACAGGGGAGGGAACGAGCAGTACTTC. Its translation: CASSLARDRGGNEQYF. Looking up the rest from reference TRBV7-6 and TRBJ2-7 gives the full variable domain: GAGVSQSPRYKVTKRGQDVALRCDPISGHVSLYWYRQALGQGPEFLTYFNYEAQQDKSGLPNDRFSAERPEGSISTLTIQRTEQRDSAMYRCASSLARDRGGNEQYFGPGTRLTVT.

This chain connects TRBV20-1 to TRBJ1-4; 7 bases align to TRBD1. Germline V gene lookup returns CDR1 DFQATT and CDR2 SNEGSKA (reference sequence). The CDR3 is made up of 13 amino acids. The J segment lost 8 bases and the V segment lost 6 bases, leaving 9 bases of the junction unmatched. The chain's CDR3 is CSAARGVREKLFF. CDR3 coding DNA: TGCAGTGCCGCCAGGGGGGTTCGGGAAAAACTGTTTTTT.

The V gene is TRBV27, the J gene TRBJ2-3; possible D gene TRBD1, 6 bases. Germline assignment: CDR1 MNHEY and CDR2 SMNVEV (reference sequence). CDR3 size: 14 residues. The germline V and J ends were trimmed by 6 bases and 2 bases, with 12 bases remaining between them. The CDR3 nucleotides are TGTGCCAGCAGGCCCGGGACACCCACAGATACGCAGTATTTT. The encoded protein is CASRPGTPTDTQYF.

V gene TRBV7-3 combines with J gene TRBJ2-1; TRBD2 matches 11 bases. Germline V gives CDR1 SGHTA, CDR2 FQGTGA. The CDR3 has 15 residues. V shed 5 bases, J shed 6 bases, and the junction held 6 bases outside the gene matches. The CDR3 DNA follows: TGTGCCAGCAGCAAAGGGGGACTAGCGGCCAATGAGCAGTTCTTC. Its translation: CASSKGGLAANEQFF.

This clonotype has a handful of counts. The chain employs TRBV6-2 or TRBV6-3 and TRBJ2-7; perhaps TRBD1 as D (6 bases). Trimming took 1 base from V and 5 from J, leaving 21 bases between them. This CDR3 region has 17 residues. CDR1 is MNHEY and CDR2 is SVGEGT in the germline V gene. CDR3 sequence reads: CASSYLLNRAANNEQYF. In DNA form, the CDR3 reads TGTGCCAGCAGTTACTTGCTAAACAGGGCAGCCAACAACGAGCAGTACTTC.

This chain connects TRBV19 to TRBJ2-2, with 11 positions matching TRBD2. CDR3 length: 15 amino acids. Germline V gene sequence: CDR1 LNHDA, CDR2 SQIVND (reference sequence). V shed 4 bases, J shed 8 bases, and the junction held 6 bases outside the gene matches. The CDR3 DNA is TGTGCCAGTAGTAGGGCTAGCGGGAGGAGTGGGGAGCTGTTTTTT. Its protein is CASSRASGRSGELFF.

This clonotype was recorded a few times. CDR3 in DNA: TGTGCCAGCAGCCTGACAGGGGGTTTCAATCAGCCCCAGCATTTT. Protein product: CASSLTGGFNQPQHF. The chain carries TRBV12-3 or TRBV12-4 and TRBJ1-5; 9 bases are a match to TRBD1. V lost 6 bases, J lost 3 bases, and 6 bases stayed unmatched. CDR3 length: 15 amino acids.

The chain recombines TRBV5-8 with TRBJ1-6; TRBD1 might be the D (6 bases). Germline loops: CDR1 SGHTS, CDR2 YDEGEE. The CDR3 runs to 14 residues. Trimming pared 0 bases from V and 10 bases from J, leaving 11 bases between. CDR3 bases: TGTGCCAGCAGCTTGGAACAGGGTAGCTCACCCCTCCACTTT. It is translated as CASSLEQGSSPLHF.